The clone carrying this T cell receptor (beta chain) was detected once. Its target is unknown. These data come from a study of vaccination and CD4 T cells after COVID-19. The overall study: Median time from COVID diagnosis to post-COVID sampling was more than 95 days (35 to 161). A median of 72 days (range 14 to 241) separated dose two from the taking of post-vaccine samples.

The Oncomine TCR Beta short-read assay generated sequence data from the DNA of cultured CD4+ T cells. The source of extracted genomic DNA was cultured CD4+ T cells. TCRdb fed the PCR reads into MiXCR, producing one record per CDR3 protein. The table lists under 10,000 distinct CDR3 sequences, nearly 35% of them singletons, with less than 20% in the top ten. In germline, CDR1 is LGHDT, CDR2 YNNKEL (reference sequence). V shed 1 base, J shed 7 bases, and the junction held 2 bases outside the gene matches. The CDR3 consists of 15 residues. Regarding treatment: roughly 10-day PBMC culture with coronavirus spike peptide pools or control peptides (ViraFEST assay). Gathered ahead of the COVID-19 pandemic (2011-2018) were the CD4+ T cells of the unexposed donor.

V is TRBV3-1 and J is TRBJ1-6, with 9 bases matching TRBD1. The clonotype comes from a human donor in good health. Sequencing used CD4+ T cells from blood, cultured in vitro. The chain's CDR3 is CASSQVGQGNSPLHF. The DNA for the CDR3 is TGTGCCAGCAGCCAAGTCGGACAGGGGAATTCACCCCTCCACTTT.